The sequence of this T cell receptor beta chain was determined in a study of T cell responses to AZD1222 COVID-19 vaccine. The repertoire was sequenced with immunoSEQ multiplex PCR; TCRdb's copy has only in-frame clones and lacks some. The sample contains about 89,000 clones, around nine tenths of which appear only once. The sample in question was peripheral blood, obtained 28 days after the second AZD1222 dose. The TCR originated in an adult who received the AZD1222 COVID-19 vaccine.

The CDR3 loop reads CASSLRGIGYTF. The DNA of the CDR3 is TGTGCCAGCAGTTTACGGGGGATTGGCTACACCTTC. This chain connects TRBV12-3 or TRBV12-4 to TRBJ1-2, with D possibly matching TRBD1 (5 bases). This CDR3 spans 12 amino acids. The V end was cut by 2 bases, the J end by 7 bases, with 8 bases between.